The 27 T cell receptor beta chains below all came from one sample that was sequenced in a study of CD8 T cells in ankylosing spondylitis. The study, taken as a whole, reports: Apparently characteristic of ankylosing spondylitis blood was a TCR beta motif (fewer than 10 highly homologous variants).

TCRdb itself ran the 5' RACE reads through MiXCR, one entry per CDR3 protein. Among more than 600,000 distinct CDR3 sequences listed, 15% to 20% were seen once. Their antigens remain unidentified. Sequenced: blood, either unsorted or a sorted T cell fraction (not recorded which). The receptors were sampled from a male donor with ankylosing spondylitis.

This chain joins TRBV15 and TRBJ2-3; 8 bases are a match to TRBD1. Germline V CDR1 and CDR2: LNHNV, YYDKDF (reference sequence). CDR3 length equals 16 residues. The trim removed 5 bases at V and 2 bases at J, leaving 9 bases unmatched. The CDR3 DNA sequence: TGTGCCACCAGCGGGAGACAGGGGATTACCACAGATACGCAGTATTTT. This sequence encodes CATSGRQGITTDTQYF.

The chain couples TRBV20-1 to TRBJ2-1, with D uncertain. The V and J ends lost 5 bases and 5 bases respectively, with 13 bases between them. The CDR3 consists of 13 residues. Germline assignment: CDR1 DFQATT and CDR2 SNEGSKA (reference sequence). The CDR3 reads CSAFAGPNNEQFF. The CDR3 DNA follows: TGCAGTGCTTTCGCAGGCCCGAACAATGAGCAGTTCTTC.

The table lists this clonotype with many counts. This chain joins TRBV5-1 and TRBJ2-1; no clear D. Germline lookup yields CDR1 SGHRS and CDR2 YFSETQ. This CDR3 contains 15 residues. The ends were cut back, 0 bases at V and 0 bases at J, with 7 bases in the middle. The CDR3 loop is CASSLAGNSYNEQFF. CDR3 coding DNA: TGCGCCAGCAGCTTGGCTGGGAACTCCTACAATGAGCAGTTCTTC.

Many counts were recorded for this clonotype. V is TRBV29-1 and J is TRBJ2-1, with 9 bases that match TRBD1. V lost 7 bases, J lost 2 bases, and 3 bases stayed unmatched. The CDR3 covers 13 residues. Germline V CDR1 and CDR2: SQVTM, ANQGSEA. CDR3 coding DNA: TGCAGCGGGGACAGGGAACCCTACAATGAGCAGTTCTTC. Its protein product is CSGDREPYNEQFF.

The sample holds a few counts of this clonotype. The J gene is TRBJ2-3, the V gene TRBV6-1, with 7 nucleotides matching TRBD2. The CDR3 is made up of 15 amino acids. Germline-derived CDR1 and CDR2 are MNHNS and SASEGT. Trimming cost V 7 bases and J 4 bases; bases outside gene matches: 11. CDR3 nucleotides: TGTGCCAGCACAGACGGCGGGAGTGGAGCAGATACGCAGTATTTT. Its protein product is CASTDGGSGADTQYF.

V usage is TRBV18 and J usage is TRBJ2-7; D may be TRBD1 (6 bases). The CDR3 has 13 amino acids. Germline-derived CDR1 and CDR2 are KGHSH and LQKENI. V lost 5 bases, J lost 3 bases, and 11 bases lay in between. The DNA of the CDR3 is TGTGCCAGCTCAACAGGGCGCGACTACGAGCAGTACTTC. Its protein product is CASSTGRDYEQYF.

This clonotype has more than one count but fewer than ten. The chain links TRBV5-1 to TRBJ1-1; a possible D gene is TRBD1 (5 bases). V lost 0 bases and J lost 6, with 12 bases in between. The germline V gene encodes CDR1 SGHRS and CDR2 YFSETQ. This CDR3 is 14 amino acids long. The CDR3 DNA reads TGCGCCAGCAGCTTGGTTCCAGGGAAATCTGAAGCTTTCTTT. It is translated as CASSLVPGKSEAFF.

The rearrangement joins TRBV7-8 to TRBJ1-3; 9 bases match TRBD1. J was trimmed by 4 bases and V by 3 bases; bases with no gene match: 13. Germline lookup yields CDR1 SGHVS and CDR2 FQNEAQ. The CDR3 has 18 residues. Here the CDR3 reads CASSLRSGTGIGGNTIYF. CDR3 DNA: TGTGCCAGCAGCTTGCGTTCCGGGACAGGGATTGGAGGAAACACCATATATTTT.

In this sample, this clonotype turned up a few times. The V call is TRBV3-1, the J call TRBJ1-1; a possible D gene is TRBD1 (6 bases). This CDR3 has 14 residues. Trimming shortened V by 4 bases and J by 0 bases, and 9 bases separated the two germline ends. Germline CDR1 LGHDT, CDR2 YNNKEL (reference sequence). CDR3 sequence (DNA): TGTGCCAGCAGCCGGACAGAACTGAACACTGAAGCTTTCTTT. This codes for CASSRTELNTEAFF.

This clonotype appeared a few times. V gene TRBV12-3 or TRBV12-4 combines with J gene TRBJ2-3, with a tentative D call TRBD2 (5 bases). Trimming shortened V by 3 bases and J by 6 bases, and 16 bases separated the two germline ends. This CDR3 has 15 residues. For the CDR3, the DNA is TGTGCCAGCAGTTTGCGGAAACCCCAGCGGGATACGCAGTATTTT. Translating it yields CASSLRKPQRDTQYF.

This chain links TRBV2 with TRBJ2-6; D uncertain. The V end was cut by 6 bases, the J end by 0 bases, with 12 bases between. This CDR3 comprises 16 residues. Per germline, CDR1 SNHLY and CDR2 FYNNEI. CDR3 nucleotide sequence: TGTGCCAGCAGAAACGACCTGAGCTCTGGGGCCAACGTCCTGACTTTC. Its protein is CASRNDLSSGANVLTF.

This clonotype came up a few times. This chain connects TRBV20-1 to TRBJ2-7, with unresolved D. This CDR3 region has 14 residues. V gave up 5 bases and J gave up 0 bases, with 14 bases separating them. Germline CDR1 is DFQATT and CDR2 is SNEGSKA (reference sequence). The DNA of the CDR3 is TGCAGTGCTGAGCTTGGGCTGCACTCCTACGAGCAGTACTTC. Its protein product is CSAELGLHSYEQYF.

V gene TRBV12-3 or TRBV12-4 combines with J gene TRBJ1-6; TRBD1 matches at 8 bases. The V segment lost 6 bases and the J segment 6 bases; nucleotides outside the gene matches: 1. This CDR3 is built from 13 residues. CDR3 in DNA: TGTGCCAGCAGGGACAGGGTTAATTCACCCCTCCACTTT. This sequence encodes CASRDRVNSPLHF.

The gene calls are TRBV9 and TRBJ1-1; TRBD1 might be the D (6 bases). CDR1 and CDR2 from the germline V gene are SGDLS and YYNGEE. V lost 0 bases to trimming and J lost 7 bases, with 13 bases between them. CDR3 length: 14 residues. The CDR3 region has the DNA TGTGCCAGCAGCGTAGAGGGTCGGGGGCGTGAAGCTTTCTTT. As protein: CASSVEGRGREAFF.

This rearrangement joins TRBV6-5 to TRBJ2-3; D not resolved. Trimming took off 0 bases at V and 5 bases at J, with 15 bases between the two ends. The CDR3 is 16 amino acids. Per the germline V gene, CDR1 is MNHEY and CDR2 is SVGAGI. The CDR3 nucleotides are TGTGCCAGCAGTTACTCGAGGCAAAGGGCGGTAGATACGCAGTATTTT. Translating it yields CASSYSRQRAVDTQYF.

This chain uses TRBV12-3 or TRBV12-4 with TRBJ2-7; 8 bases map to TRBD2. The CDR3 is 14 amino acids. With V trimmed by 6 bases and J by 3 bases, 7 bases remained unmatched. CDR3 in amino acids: CASSPDSGIYEQYF. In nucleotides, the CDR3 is TGTGCCAGCAGCCCGGATAGCGGGATCTACGAGCAGTACTTC.

CDR3 sequence reads: CASSLGAQAQTGELFF. As DNA, the CDR3 is TGTGCCAGCAGCTTGGGTGCACAGGCACAAACCGGGGAGCTGTTTTTT. The V call is TRBV5-5, the J call TRBJ2-2; TRBD1 might be the D (5 bases). Germline lookup yields CDR1 SGHKS and CDR2 YYEKEE (reference sequence). The V end was cut by 0 bases, the J end by 5 bases, with 14 bases between. The CDR3 is 16 residues long.

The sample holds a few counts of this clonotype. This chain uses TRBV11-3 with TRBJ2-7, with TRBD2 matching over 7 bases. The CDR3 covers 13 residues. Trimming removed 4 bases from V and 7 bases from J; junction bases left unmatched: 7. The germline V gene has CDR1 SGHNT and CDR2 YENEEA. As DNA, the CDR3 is TGTGCCAGCAGCTCTGGACTAGTTGGAGAGCAGTACTTC. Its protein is CASSSGLVGEQYF.

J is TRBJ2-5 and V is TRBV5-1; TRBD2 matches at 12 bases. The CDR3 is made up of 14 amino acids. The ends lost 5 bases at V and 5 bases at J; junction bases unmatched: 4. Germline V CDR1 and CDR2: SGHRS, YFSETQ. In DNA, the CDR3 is TGCGCCAGCAGGCGGACTAGCGGGACGGAGACCCAGTACTTC. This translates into CASRRTSGTETQYF.

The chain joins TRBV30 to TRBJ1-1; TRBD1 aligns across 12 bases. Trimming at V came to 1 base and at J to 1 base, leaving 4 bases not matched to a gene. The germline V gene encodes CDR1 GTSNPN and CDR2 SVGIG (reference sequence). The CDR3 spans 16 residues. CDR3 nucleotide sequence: TGTGCCTGGAGTGGAGGGACAGGGGGCCGGAACACTGAAGCTTTCTTT. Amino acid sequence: CAWSGGTGGRNTEAFF.

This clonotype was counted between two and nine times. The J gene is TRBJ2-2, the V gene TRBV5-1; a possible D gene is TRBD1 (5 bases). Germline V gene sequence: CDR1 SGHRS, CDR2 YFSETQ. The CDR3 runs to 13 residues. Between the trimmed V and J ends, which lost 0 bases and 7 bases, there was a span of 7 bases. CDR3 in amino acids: CASSLDRFGELFF. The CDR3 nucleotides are TGCGCCAGCAGCTTGGACAGGTTCGGGGAGCTGTTTTTT.

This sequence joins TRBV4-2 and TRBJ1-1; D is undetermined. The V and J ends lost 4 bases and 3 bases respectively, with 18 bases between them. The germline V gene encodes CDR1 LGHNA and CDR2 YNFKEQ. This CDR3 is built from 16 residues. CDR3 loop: CASSPSGTGRYTEAFF. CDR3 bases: TGTGCCAGCAGCCCCTCGGGTACGGGAAGATACACTGAAGCTTTCTTT.

CDR3 amino acids: CASSLRRGGETEAFF. The CDR3 DNA is TGCGCCAGCAGCTTGAGGCGGGGAGGAGAAACTGAAGCTTTCTTT. This rearrangement joins TRBV5-1 to TRBJ1-1; D remains ambiguous. CDR3 size: 15 residues. The germline V and J ends were trimmed by 1 base and 5 bases, with 15 bases remaining between them. Germline CDR1 reads SGHRS; CDR2 reads YFSETQ.

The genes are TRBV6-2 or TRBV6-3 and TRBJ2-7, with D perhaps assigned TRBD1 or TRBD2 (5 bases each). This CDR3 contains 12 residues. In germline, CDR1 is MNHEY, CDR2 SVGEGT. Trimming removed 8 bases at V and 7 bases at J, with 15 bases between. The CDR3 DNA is TGTGCCAGCTCCCCGCCAGGGAGAGAGCAGTACTTC. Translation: CASSPPGREQYF.

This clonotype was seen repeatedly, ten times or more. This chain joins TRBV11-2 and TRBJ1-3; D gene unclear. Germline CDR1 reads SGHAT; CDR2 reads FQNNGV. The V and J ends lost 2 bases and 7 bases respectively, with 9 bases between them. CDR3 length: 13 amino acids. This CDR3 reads CASSLTDGNTIYF. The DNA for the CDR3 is TGTGCCAGCAGCTTAACTGATGGTAACACCATATATTTT. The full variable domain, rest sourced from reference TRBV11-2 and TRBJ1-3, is EAGVAQSPRYKIIEKRQSVAFWCNPISGHATLYWYQQILGQGPKLLIQFQNNGVVDDSQLPKDRFSAERLKGVDSTLKIQPAKLEDSAVYLCASSLTDGNTIYFGEGSWLTVV.

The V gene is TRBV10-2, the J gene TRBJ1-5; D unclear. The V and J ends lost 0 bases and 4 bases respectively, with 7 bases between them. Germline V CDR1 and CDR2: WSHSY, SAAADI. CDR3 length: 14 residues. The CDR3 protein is CASSESGRNQPQHF. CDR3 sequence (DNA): TGCGCCAGCAGTGAGTCTGGGCGTAATCAGCCCCAGCATTTT.

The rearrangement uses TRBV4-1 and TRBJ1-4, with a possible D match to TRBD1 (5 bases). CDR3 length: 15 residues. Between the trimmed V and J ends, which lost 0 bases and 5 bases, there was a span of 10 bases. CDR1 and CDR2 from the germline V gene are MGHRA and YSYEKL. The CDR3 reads CASSQEGRDNEKLFF. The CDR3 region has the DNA TGCGCCAGCAGCCAAGAAGGCAGGGACAATGAAAAACTGTTTTTT.